This T cell receptor (beta chain) derives from a study of blood T cell repertoires in COVID-19. On the study more broadly: Acute and convalescent COVID-19 specimens originated in the United States, Italy and Spain.

In the original workflow: Amplification from reference gene primers served as the basis for estimated nucleated cell counts. Some clones are missing from TCRdb's copy, which holds only in-frame ones; the method was immunoSEQ multiplex PCR. The DNA was the basis for D and trimming; V, J and clone size are from that table. Altogether 40,000 to 50,000 clones are present, roughly nine tenths being singletons, with the ten largest covering 6.2%. Germline V gene lookup returns CDR1 SEHNR and CDR2 FQNEAQ (reference sequence). The CDR3 consists of 14 residues. V was shortened by 1 base and J by 1 base, with 5 bases between the two germline ends.

The material sequenced was peripheral blood. The genes are TRBV7-9 and TRBJ1-3; no clear D gene. This clonotype was sampled from a human donor in a cohort sampled during active COVID-19. CDR3: CASSLGLSGNTIYF. DNA for the CDR3: TGTGCCAGCAGCTTAGGTCTGTCTGGAAACACCATATATTTT.